This TCR beta chain was sequenced during a study of blood T cell repertoires in COVID-19. Study information: COVID-19 samples, acute and convalescent, were from the United States, Italy and Spain. T cells, B-cell-depleted T cells, or PBMCs provided the cDNA or gDNA that served as material.

In the original processing: Amplifying reference gene primers gave estimates of nucleated cell counts. Method: immunoSEQ multiplex PCR; TCRdb's copy keeps in-frame clones and lacks some. That table gives V, J and clone size, and the DNA gave D and trimming. The sample shows 250,000 to 300,000 clones, approximately 90% of them seen only once. Germline loops: CDR1 GTSNPN, CDR2 SVGIG (reference sequence). The CDR3 totals 12 residues. The V gene lost 5 bases and the J gene lost 2 bases, with 10 bases spanning the gap. This TCR was recovered from a man aged 18-30 years with active or convalescent COVID-19. The chain combines TRBV30 with TRBJ2-7; perhaps TRBD1 as D (6 bases). Sequencing was carried out using peripheral blood. The CDR3 region has the DNA TGTGCCTGGGACAGGAGTGCCTACGAGCAGTACTTC. This sequence encodes CAWDRSAYEQYF.